This entry lists 31 T cell receptor beta chains sequenced from one sample in a study of T cells in localized non-small cell lung cancer (dated by TCRdb to about 2020). Library construction relied on the immunoSEQ multiplex PCR assay. TCRdb took over this immuneACCESS table, retaining in-frame rearrangements with V and J assigned. Such tables are incomplete; in checked studies, under half of the missing clones stem from an unresolved V gene, and the remainder is unexplained. The sample records more than 12,000 clones, around 83% of which are singletons. The ten largest clones represent around 4.2% of the sample. The sample was peripheral blood, taken before any cancer treatment. The origin of the receptors is a woman aged 40 to 75 with stage I lung adenocarcinoma.

CDR3 sequence reads: CASSLGSNQPQHF. DNA of the CDR3: TGTGCCAGCAGTTTAGGTAGCAATCAGCCCCAGCATTTT. The rearrangement joins TRBV27 to TRBJ1-5, with D unclear. Per the germline V gene, CDR1 is MNHEY and CDR2 is SMNVEV (reference sequence). This CDR3 is 13 amino acids long. Trimming took 2 bases from V and 0 from J, leaving 2 bases between them.

The V and J genes are TRBV7-2 and TRBJ2-5; 7 bases agree with TRBD2. J gave up 7 bases and V 3 bases, and 2 bases lay outside the gene matches. The V gene's germline CDR1 is SGHTA and CDR2 FQGNSA. The CDR3 length is 12 residues. In DNA form, the CDR3 reads TGTGCCAGCAGCTTCACGGGGGGGACCCAGTACTTC. This sequence encodes CASSFTGGTQYF.

This chain links TRBV5-6 with TRBJ1-5; D is ambiguous. Germline V gene lookup returns CDR1 SGHDT and CDR2 YYEEEE. There are 15 residues in the CDR3. V was cut by 2 bases and J by 7 bases, with 16 bases left in between. CDR3 sequence reads: CASSFGQVSRQPQHF. The CDR3 DNA reads as TGTGCCAGCAGCTTCGGCCAGGTATCAAGGCAGCCCCAGCATTTT.

V is TRBV21-1 and J is TRBJ2-7. TRBV21-1 is termed a pseudogene. The CDR3 is 14 residues long. The CDR3: CASSKSPNRYEQYF. The CDR3 bases are TGTGCCAGCAGCAAAAGTCCGAACCGCTACGAGCAGTACTTC.

The rearrangement links TRBV11-2 to TRBJ2-7, with D uncertain. The CDR3 spans 10 residues. Trimming shortened V by 5 bases and J by 4 bases, and 3 bases separated the two germline ends. Germline CDR1 and CDR2: SGHAT and FQNNGV. The CDR3 loop is CASSQYEQYF. In nucleotides, the CDR3 is TGTGCCAGCAGCCAGTACGAGCAGTACTTC.

This clone was seen a few times. This rearrangement joins TRBV4-2 to TRBJ2-7; D gene uncertain. The V gene lost 0 bases and the J gene lost 0 bases, with 9 bases spanning the gap. The germline CDR1 and CDR2 sequences are LGHNA and YNFKEQ. There are 15 residues in the CDR3. For the CDR3, the DNA is TGTGCCAGCAGCCAAGACAGGAGCTACTCCTACGAGCAGTACTTC. Translation: CASSQDRSYSYEQYF.

This chain uses TRBV7-2 with TRBJ2-2; D tentatively reads TRBD1 or TRBD2 (5 bases each). Deletions cut 5 bases from V and 8 bases from J, with 15 bases between. This CDR3 has 14 residues. CDR1 and CDR2 from the germline V gene are SGHTA and FQGNSA. This chain's CDR3 is CASSTRRDGGELFF. CDR3 in DNA: TGTGCCAGCAGCACGCGCCGGGACGGTGGGGAGCTGTTTTTT.

The chain combines TRBV4-2 with TRBJ1-6; D ambiguous. Germline-derived CDR1 and CDR2 are LGHNA and YNFKEQ. The CDR3 has 14 amino acids. V gave up 1 base and J gave up 9 bases, with 10 bases separating them. The CDR3 sequence is CASSQGPEGSPLHF. The DNA for the CDR3 is TGTGCCAGCAGCCAAGGGCCGGAGGGTTCACCCCTCCACTTT.

This chain connects TRBV11-2 to TRBJ2-5; no clear D. Per the germline V gene, CDR1 is SGHAT and CDR2 is FQNNGV. Deletions cut 5 bases from V and 5 bases from J, with 6 bases between. CDR3 length equals 11 residues. The chain's CDR3 is CASSISETQYF. CDR3 DNA: TGTGCCAGCAGCATCTCGGAGACCCAGTACTTC.

This clone has only a few counts. The gene calls are TRBV5-1 and TRBJ1-5; possibly TRBD1 for D (6 bases). Germline CDR1 reads SGHRS; CDR2 reads YFSETQ. This CDR3 region has 13 residues. V was cut by 2 bases and J by 4 bases, with 7 bases left in between. CDR3 protein: CASSLTGNQPQHF. CDR3 nucleotides: TGCGCCAGCAGCTTAACAGGGAATCAGCCCCAGCATTTT.

This clone has just one count. This chain uses TRBV4-3 with TRBJ2-6; D is uncertain. There are 16 residues in the CDR3. The V end lost 1 base, the J end lost 0 bases, and 7 bases lay between the germline ends. Germline values: CDR1 LGHNA, CDR2 YSLEER. CDR3 bases: TGCGCCAGCAGCCAAGGTTGGGGCTCTGGGGCCAACGTCCTGACTTTC. The encoded protein is CASSQGWGSGANVLTF.

The chain joins TRBV5-1 to TRBJ1-1; D is ambiguous. Trimming shortened V by 0 bases and J by 6 bases, and 3 bases separated the two germline ends. The CDR3 has 11 amino acids. The germline CDR1 and CDR2 sequences are SGHRS and YFSETQ. The chain's CDR3 is CASSLGPEAFF. CDR3 in DNA: TGCGCCAGCAGCTTGGGGCCTGAAGCTTTCTTT.

The V and J genes are TRBV6-1 and TRBJ1-3; D is ambiguous. From germline, CDR1 is MNHNS and CDR2 SASEGT. V gave up 0 bases and J gave up 0 bases, with 6 bases separating them. The CDR3 runs to 15 residues. The CDR3 DNA is TGTGCCAGCAGTGAAGCATGGTTCTCTGGAAACACCATATATTTT. Its protein product is CASSEAWFSGNTIYF.

This clone was seen only a few times. The gene calls are TRBV5-1 and TRBJ1-2; 9 bases are shared with TRBD1. The CDR3 covers 14 residues. Germline trimming cut 0 bases from V and 8 bases from J; bases unmatched to any gene: 5. CDR1 and CDR2 from the germline V gene are SGHRS and YFSETQ. In nucleotides, the CDR3 is TGCGCCAGCAGCTTGGGCAGACAGGGGGAAGGCTACACCTTC. Translating gives CASSLGRQGEGYTF.

J is TRBJ2-7 and V is TRBV27; 7 nucleotides line up with TRBD2. V gave up 5 bases and J gave up 0 bases; unmatched junction bases: 7. The CDR3 loop spans 15 amino acids. Germline CDR1 MNHEY, CDR2 SMNVEV (reference sequence). DNA for the CDR3: TGTGCCAGCAGTCCAACTTGGGGGGGCTCCTACGAGCAGTACTTC. The encoded protein is CASSPTWGGSYEQYF.

V usage is TRBV6-1 and J usage is TRBJ1-5; D is undetermined. The germline CDR1 and CDR2 sequences are MNHNS and SASEGT. V lost 7 bases, J lost 0 bases, and 10 bases lay in between. CDR3 length: 14 residues. The CDR3 reads CASTELDSNQPQHF. The CDR3 region has the DNA TGTGCCAGCACGGAACTGGATAGCAATCAGCCCCAGCATTTT.

This chain uses TRBV27 with TRBJ1-2; 8 bases match TRBD1. V lost 1 base, J lost 2 bases, and 3 bases stayed unmatched. Per germline, CDR1 MNHEY and CDR2 SMNVEV (reference sequence). This CDR3 has 15 amino acids. CDR3 protein: CASSLYQGANYGYTF. The CDR3 DNA reads as TGTGCCAGCAGTTTATACCAGGGGGCAAACTATGGCTACACCTTC.

The rearrangement links TRBV4-2 to TRBJ1-5; the match to TRBD1 covers 7 bases. J was trimmed by 2 bases and V by 0 bases; bases with no gene match: 7. The CDR3 extends over 17 amino acids. Germline-derived CDR1 and CDR2 are LGHNA and YNFKEQ. CDR3 loop: CASSQDETGYGNQPQHF. As DNA, the CDR3 is TGTGCCAGCAGCCAAGATGAGACAGGGTATGGCAATCAGCCCCAGCATTTT.

The gene calls are TRBV10-3 and TRBJ2-3, with no clear D. Germline V gene lookup returns CDR1 ENHRY and CDR2 SYGVKD. The CDR3 runs to 12 residues. V lost 3 bases and J lost 6, with 7 bases in between. CDR3 sequence reads: CAISEGGDTQYF. The CDR3 bases are TGTGCCATCAGTGAAGGTGGGGATACGCAGTATTTT.

The chain employs TRBV5-1 and TRBJ1-4; 9 positions agree with TRBD1. The germline CDR1 and CDR2 sequences are SGHRS and YFSETQ. Trimming removed 3 bases from V and 8 bases from J; junction bases left unmatched: 8. The CDR3 length is 15 residues. The chain's CDR3 is CASSSTGQGFEKLFF. CDR3 sequence (DNA): TGCGCCAGCAGCTCCACCGGACAGGGGTTCGAAAAACTGTTTTTT. Using reference TRBV5-1 and TRBJ1-4 for the parts outside the CDR3, the full variable domain is KAGVTQTPRYLIKTRGQQVTLSCSPISGHRSVSWYQQTPGQGLQFLFEYFSETQRNKGNFPGRFSGRQFSNSRSEMNVSTLELGDSALYLCASSSTGQGFEKLFFGSGTQLSVL.

The chain recombines TRBV2 with TRBJ1-4, with TRBD1 identical over 7 bases. The V segment lost 6 bases and the J segment 7 bases; nucleotides outside the gene matches: 8. CDR1 is SNHLY, CDR2 FYNNEI, per germline. The CDR3 length is 14 residues. The CDR3 here is CASRLGGAGEKLFF. The CDR3 DNA reads as TGTGCCAGCAGACTAGGGGGCGCAGGTGAAAAACTGTTTTTT.

V is TRBV6-1 and J is TRBJ1-5; 10 bases are shared with TRBD1. CDR3 length equals 15 residues. V shed 5 bases, J shed 5 bases, and the junction held 6 bases outside the gene matches. CDR1 and CDR2 (germline): MNHNS, SASEGT. CDR3 sequence: CASSKGQGNDQPQHF. In DNA form, the CDR3 reads TGTGCCAGCAGTAAGGGACAGGGGAACGATCAGCCCCAGCATTTT.

The chain is built from TRBV30 and TRBJ1-2, with a tentative D call TRBD1 (5 bases). The CDR3 totals 14 residues. Germline lookup yields CDR1 GTSNPN and CDR2 SVGIG (reference sequence). Between the trimmed V and J ends, which lost 3 bases and 7 bases, there was a span of 18 bases. The CDR3: CAWRDEQGVGGYTF. CDR3 nucleotide sequence: TGTGCCTGGAGAGATGAGCAAGGGGTCGGTGGCTACACCTTC.

The J gene is TRBJ1-2, the V gene TRBV10-3, with a weak D call TRBD1 (5 bases). Trimming took off 8 bases at V and 8 bases at J, with 18 bases between the two ends. Germline assignment: CDR1 ENHRY and CDR2 SYGVKD. The CDR3 extends over 13 amino acids. The CDR3 spells CAIGPQGNAGYTF. The CDR3 DNA reads as TGTGCCATCGGGCCTCAGGGAAATGCGGGCTACACCTTC.

The rearrangement uses TRBV5-4 and TRBJ2-1; D perhaps matches TRBD1 (6 bases). CDR1 SGHNT and CDR2 YYREEE come from the germline V gene (reference sequence). With 3 bases removed from V and 1 base from J, the gap between germline ends came to 11 bases. The CDR3 totals 15 residues. The CDR3 DNA follows: TGTGCCAGCAGCTCCAAAACAGGGTCCTACAATGAGCAGTTCTTC. It encodes CASSSKTGSYNEQFF.

This clone was seen just once. The chain is built from TRBV11-2 and TRBJ1-5, with 7 nucleotides matching TRBD1. The length of the CDR3 is 15 residues. Germline V gives CDR1 SGHAT, CDR2 FQNNGV. V shed 2 bases and J 2 bases; nucleotides not matched to a gene: 3. The CDR3 protein is CASSLNTGGNQPQHF. As DNA, the CDR3 is TGTGCCAGCAGCTTAAATACAGGGGGCAATCAGCCCCAGCATTTT.

This chain uses TRBV29-1 with TRBJ2-5, with TRBD2 as a possible D gene (6 bases). V lost 3 bases, J lost 7 bases, and 18 bases lay in between. This CDR3 has 14 residues. Germline CDR1 reads SQVTM; CDR2 reads ANQGSEA. In DNA, the CDR3 is TGCAGCGTTGATCGGGGGACCGGGCGGGGGACCCAGTACTTC. Translated, it gives CSVDRGTGRGTQYF.

The CDR3 DNA follows: TGTGCCAGCAGCTTAGGCGCTACAGGAGCGAACACTGAAGCTTTCTTT. Its translation is CASSLGATGANTEAFF. The rearrangement links TRBV7-8 to TRBJ1-1, with D possibly matching TRBD1 (5 bases). Germline CDR1 is SGHVS and CDR2 is FQNEAQ. The V end lost 1 base, the J end lost 1 base, and 13 bases lay between the germline ends. This CDR3 region has 16 residues.

The chain carries TRBV6-4 and TRBJ2-1; unclear D gene. The CDR3 is 13 residues long. V gave up 2 bases and J gave up 8 bases, with 10 bases separating them. The germline gives CDR1 MRHNA, CDR2 SNTAGT. CDR3 nucleotides: TGTGCCAGCAGTGACGGTCCGTCCGATGAGCAGTTCTTC. Its translation: CASSDGPSDEQFF.

V and J are TRBV4-2 and TRBJ2-3; 9 nucleotides match TRBD2. V dropped 2 bases and J dropped 2; count of bases not matched to a gene: 8. This CDR3 region has 17 residues. Per germline, CDR1 LGHNA and CDR2 YNFKEQ. The CDR3 loop is CASSQTIAGESTDTQYF. The CDR3 DNA sequence: TGTGCCAGCAGCCAAACCATAGCGGGAGAATCCACAGATACGCAGTATTTT.

V is TRBV7-2 and J is TRBJ2-3; 7 bases agree with TRBD1. This CDR3 comprises 15 residues. Trimming took 5 bases from V and 4 from J; bases not matched to a gene: 9. Germline assignment: CDR1 SGHTA and CDR2 FQGNSA. The DNA for the CDR3 is TGTGCCAGCAGCCCAACAGGGGACCGTGCAGATACGCAGTATTTT. Translation gives CASSPTGDRADTQYF.